The next 13 T cell receptor beta chains were all read from a single sample in a study of T cells in Graves' hyperthyroidism and ophthalmopathy. RNA transcripts were the template for amplifying TCR beta CDR3 regions. Initially, a first-round RT-PCR of the TCR CDR3 employed the HTBI primer set. TCRdb redid the calling of the multiplex PCR reads with MiXCR, one entry per CDR3 protein. The sample has hundreds of thousands of distinct CDR3 sequences, 15% to 20% seen once. Input material: blood. The receptors were sampled from a woman aged 40 to 50 with Graves' ophthalmopathy.

This clonotype was found a few times. The chain joins TRBV7-8 to TRBJ1-3; D is uncertain. V lost 0 bases to trimming and J lost 0 bases, with 6 bases between them. The germline V gene encodes CDR1 SGHVS and CDR2 FQNEAQ. CDR3 length: 15 residues. The CDR3 spells CASSLAQYSGNTIYF. The CDR3 DNA follows: TGTGCCAGCAGCTTAGCCCAGTACTCTGGAAACACCATATATTTT.

The V call is TRBV7-3, the J call TRBJ2-7; weak D call: TRBD2 (6 bases). Germline V gives CDR1 SGHTA, CDR2 FQGTGA. Trimming removed 9 bases at V and 3 bases at J, with 21 bases between. The CDR3 runs 15 residues. CDR3 residues: CASSLGLRRSYEQYF. DNA for the CDR3: TGTGCCAGTAGCCTGGGACTCCGGCGTAGCTACGAGCAGTACTTC.

The chain is built from TRBV27 and TRBJ1-5, with D possibly being TRBD1 (5 bases). V shed 5 bases and J shed 4 bases, with 21 bases lying between them. The CDR3 sequence is 17 residues long. Per germline, CDR1 MNHEY and CDR2 SMNVEV (reference sequence). The CDR3 spells CASSTLPGRESNQPQHF. The CDR3 nucleotides read TGTGCCAGCAGTACTCTACCGGGACGGGAATCGAATCAGCCCCAGCATTTT.

This rearrangement joins TRBV6-5 to TRBJ1-2, with 8 bases aligning to TRBD1. V gave up 2 bases and J gave up 2 bases; unmatched junction bases: 4. The CDR3 covers 15 residues. Germline assignment: CDR1 MNHEY and CDR2 SVGAGI. The CDR3, as DNA: TGTGCCAGCAGTTACGGACAGGGAGGGAACTATGGCTACACCTTC. Protein product: CASSYGQGGNYGYTF.

The V call is TRBV2, the J call TRBJ2-5; 9 nucleotides line up with TRBD1. The J call is in doubt because the DNA end fits TRBJ2-1 better. This CDR3 region has 13 residues. CDR1 SNHLY and CDR2 FYNNEI come from the germline V gene. The CDR3 DNA is TGTGCCAGCAGTCGACAGGGGGGAGAGACCCAGTTCTTC. It translates to CASSRQGGETQFF.

This clonotype was counted many times. The rearrangement joins TRBV6-2 or TRBV6-3 to TRBJ2-5; D remains ambiguous. Germline V gene data show CDR1 as MNHEY and CDR2 as SVGEGT. Trimming took 2 bases from V and 4 from J, leaving 5 bases between them. The CDR3 covers 12 residues. The CDR3 DNA sequence: TGTGCCAGCAGTTACCTGCGAGAGACCCAGTACTTC. This translates into CASSYLRETQYF.

This clonotype was seen only a few times. The V and J genes are TRBV27 and TRBJ2-3; unclear D gene. The CDR3 loop spans 15 amino acids. Germline V lookup: CDR1 MNHEY, CDR2 SMNVEV (reference sequence). V was shortened by 3 bases and J by 0 bases, with 10 bases between the two germline ends. This CDR3 is CASSFSWTSTDTQYF. The CDR3 DNA sequence: TGTGCCAGCAGTTTTTCATGGACGAGCACAGATACGCAGTATTTT.

V gene TRBV4-1 combines with J gene TRBJ1-6; possibly TRBD1 for D (6 bases). The V end lost 1 base, the J end lost 8 bases, and 18 bases lay between the germline ends. There are 17 residues in the CDR3. Looked up from germline, CDR1 is MGHRA and CDR2 is YSYEKL. This CDR3 is CASSQGPSGYRDSPLHF. CDR3 bases: TGCGCCAGCAGCCAAGGGCCTAGTGGTTACAGGGATTCACCCCTCCACTTT.

This clonotype was counted a few times. The chain uses TRBV5-1 and TRBJ2-3; TRBD2 agrees at 9 bases. V lost 1 base, J lost 6 bases, and 9 bases stayed unmatched. The CDR3 covers 16 residues. The V gene's germline CDR1 is SGHRS and CDR2 YFSETQ. CDR3 amino acids: CASSLNLAGSLDTQYF. CDR3 DNA sequence: TGCGCCAGCAGCTTGAACCTAGCGGGATCCCTTGATACGCAGTATTTT.

There are many counts of this clonotype. V and J are TRBV12-3 or TRBV12-4 and TRBJ1-5, with a tentative D call TRBD1 (5 bases). V shed 0 bases and J shed 2 bases, with 11 bases lying between them. CDR3 length: 16 amino acids. The CDR3 reads CASSLAQGLGNQPQHF. In DNA, the CDR3 is TGTGCCAGCAGTTTAGCTCAGGGTTTGGGCAATCAGCCCCAGCATTTT.

A remark on this clonotype: A much larger clone is a single base away; this may be a read error. V usage is TRBV7-2 and J usage is TRBJ2-1; 14 bases map to TRBD2. The germline V gene has CDR1 SGHTA and CDR2 FQGNSA. The CDR3 spans 16 residues. DNA for the CDR3: TGTGCCAGCAGCCGACTAGCGGGGGGGATCTACAATGAGCAGTCCTTC. Protein sequence: CASSRLAGGIYNEQSF.

The V and J genes are TRBV7-9 and TRBJ2-3; 12 bases line up with TRBD2. This CDR3 is built from 18 residues. With 2 bases clipped from V and 1 base from J, the junction kept 7 bases outside the gene matches. The V gene's germline CDR1 is SEHNR and CDR2 FQNEAQ (reference sequence). The CDR3 nucleotides read TGTGCCAGCAGCTTATGGCTAGCGGGGGGGCTGGGCACAGATACGCAGTATTTT. It yields the protein CASSLWLAGGLGTDTQYF.

This clonotype was observed many times. The gene calls are TRBV6-1 and TRBJ1-6, with TRBD1 identical over 7 bases. The CDR3 extends over 14 amino acids. Trimming at V came to 5 bases and at J to 10 bases, leaving 8 bases not matched to a gene. Germline V gives CDR1 MNHNS, CDR2 SASEGT. CDR3 region: CASSSPLRGSPLHF. The DNA of the CDR3 is TGTGCCAGCAGTTCACCACTCAGGGGGTCACCCCTCCACTTT.